This entry lists 19 T cell receptor beta chains sequenced from one sample in a study of T-cell memory formation after mild COVID-19. One entry per CDR3 protein results from TCRdb running MiXCR on the 5' RACE reads. The table lists about 410,000 distinct CDR3 sequences, 20% to 30% of them singletons. The sequenced material came from PBMCs or a T cell subset sorted from them (not recorded which). These receptors were collected from an adult woman who had mild COVID-19 (a few samples of this study predate the infection). Cell type and time point are not known.

The chain joins TRBV7-3 to TRBJ2-1; TRBD1 might be the D (6 bases). The CDR3 length is 16 residues. Germline V gives CDR1 SGHTA, CDR2 FQGTGA. Deletions cut 1 base from V and 5 bases from J, with 15 bases between. The CDR3 coding sequence is TGTGCCAGCAGCTTAAGTGTTCGGGACATCCACAATGAGCAGTTCTTC. It codes for CASSLSVRDIHNEQFF.

This clonotype came up a few times. The rearrangement joins TRBV6-5 to TRBJ2-1; the match to TRBD2 covers 7 bases. V shed 0 bases, J shed 4 bases, and the junction held 6 bases outside the gene matches. Per the germline V gene, CDR1 is MNHEY and CDR2 is SVGAGI. The CDR3 consists of 16 residues. The CDR3 loop reads CASSYSGGSLYNEQFF. CDR3 DNA sequence: TGTGCCAGCAGTTACTCTGGCGGGAGCCTTTACAATGAGCAGTTCTTC.

This sequence joins TRBV7-9 and TRBJ1-5; weak D call: TRBD1 (5 bases). Germline V CDR1 and CDR2: SEHNR, FQNEAQ (reference sequence). The CDR3 is 15 residues long. Trimming took 2 bases from V and 4 from J, leaving 12 bases between them. The CDR3 DNA follows: TGTGCCAGCAGCTTAAGCCCCGCAGGGAATCAGCCCCAGCATTTT. Its translation: CASSLSPAGNQPQHF.

The chain combines TRBV5-1 with TRBJ2-5; 7 nucleotides align to TRBD2. Trimming cost V 6 bases and J 5 bases; bases outside gene matches: 10. This CDR3 region has 14 residues. The germline gives CDR1 SGHRS, CDR2 YFSETQ. The CDR3 protein is CASKQVAGVETQYF. In DNA form, the CDR3 reads TGCGCCAGCAAGCAGGTTGCGGGGGTGGAGACCCAGTACTTC. Complete variable domain (other parts from reference TRBV5-1 and TRBJ2-5): KAGVTQTPRYLIKTRGQQVTLSCSPISGHRSVSWYQQTPGQGLQFLFEYFSETQRNKGNFPGRFSGRQFSNSRSEMNVSTLELGDSALYLCASKQVAGVETQYFGPGTRLLVL.

This clonotype occurred a few times. This chain uses TRBV3-1 with TRBJ2-7; 15 positions match TRBD2. From germline, CDR1 is LGHDT and CDR2 YNNKEL (reference sequence). The CDR3 is 17 residues long. Trimming removed 4 bases from V and 2 bases from J; junction bases left unmatched: 6. The CDR3 sequence is CASSRTSGRASTYEQYF. In DNA form, the CDR3 reads TGTGCCAGCAGCCGGACTAGCGGGAGGGCCAGTACCTACGAGCAGTACTTC.

The J gene is TRBJ2-3, the V gene TRBV6-6, with no clear D. CDR3 length equals 11 residues. The ends were cut back, 8 bases at V and 5 bases at J, with 8 bases in the middle. Germline V gives CDR1 MNHNY, CDR2 SVGAGI (reference sequence). The chain's CDR3 is CASGLGDTQYF. The CDR3 DNA reads TGTGCCAGCGGTTTGGGAGATACGCAGTATTTT.

This clonotype has just one count. The chain has TRBV30 and TRBJ2-7; D may correspond to TRBD1 or TRBD2 (5 bases each). Between the trimmed V and J ends, which lost 5 bases and 2 bases, there was a span of 10 bases. Germline CDR1 and CDR2: GTSNPN and SVGIG (reference sequence). The CDR3 runs to 12 residues. CDR3: CAWAQGPYEQYF. The CDR3, as DNA: TGTGCCTGGGCTCAGGGACCCTACGAGCAGTACTTC. The complete variable domain, with remaining parts taken from reference TRBV30 and TRBJ2-7, reads SQTIHQWPATLVQPVGSPLSLECTVEGTSNPNLYWYRQAAGRGLQLLFYSVGIGQISSEVPQNLSASRPQDRQFILSSKKLLLSDSGFYLCAWAQGPYEQYFGPGTRLTVT.

Many counts were recorded for this clonotype. J is TRBJ2-7 and V is TRBV2; maybe TRBD1 (6 bases). V was shortened by 4 bases and J by 0 bases, with 19 bases between the two germline ends. The CDR3 has 17 residues. Germline V lookup: CDR1 SNHLY, CDR2 FYNNEI. The CDR3 here is CASSGDFDRPASYEQYF. The CDR3 nucleotides read TGTGCCAGCAGTGGAGACTTCGACAGGCCCGCCTCCTACGAGCAGTACTTC. Full variable domain (remainder filled in from reference TRBV2 and TRBJ2-7): EPEVTQTPSHQVTQMGQEVILRCVPISNHLYFYWYRQILGQKVEFLVSFYNNEISEKSEIFDDQFSVERPDGSNFTLKIRSTKLEDSAMYFCASSGDFDRPASYEQYFGPGTRLTVT.

This clonotype was seen only a few times. The chain uses TRBV12-3 or TRBV12-4 and TRBJ1-5; D may be TRBD1 (5 bases). This CDR3 is 14 amino acids long. V gave up 6 bases and J gave up 3 bases, with 12 bases separating them. The CDR3 DNA sequence: TGTGCCAGCAGCCGGGGGAACCTCAATCAGCCCCAGCATTTT. It is translated as CASSRGNLNQPQHF.

A few counts support this clonotype. V and J are TRBV24-1 and TRBJ2-3, with D hard to call. The V end was cut by 0 bases, the J end by 6 bases, with 6 bases between. The CDR3 extends over 13 amino acids. Germline CDR1 KGHDR, CDR2 SFDVKD. CDR3 sequence reads: CATSDLTFDTQYF. CDR3 DNA sequence: TGTGCCACCAGTGATTTGACCTTTGATACGCAGTATTTT.

V gene TRBV7-9 combines with J gene TRBJ1-2; D is undetermined. The V end was cut by 5 bases, the J end by 2 bases, with 9 bases between. Germline loops: CDR1 SEHNR, CDR2 FQNEAQ (reference sequence). The CDR3 spans 13 residues. CDR3 nucleotides: TGTGCCAGCAGCGTCAGTACCAACTATGGCTACACCTTC. It encodes CASSVSTNYGYTF.

Only one count was recorded for this clonotype. This chain joins TRBV7-3 and TRBJ2-2; tentatively, D is TRBD2 (6 bases). Trimming pared 1 base from V and 4 bases from J, leaving 13 bases between. The CDR3 has 16 amino acids. From germline, CDR1 is SGHTA and CDR2 FQGTGA. This CDR3 is CASSLNPGSGTGELFF. The CDR3 DNA reads as TGTGCCAGCAGCTTAAACCCCGGGAGCGGCACCGGGGAGCTGTTTTTT.

The chain joins TRBV7-9 to TRBJ1-1; D perhaps matches TRBD1 (6 bases). The ends were cut back, 5 bases at V and 8 bases at J, with 18 bases in the middle. Germline lookup yields CDR1 SEHNR and CDR2 FQNEAQ (reference sequence). The CDR3 length is 14 residues. The chain's CDR3 is CASSPRGQGIEAFF. CDR3 bases: TGTGCCAGCAGCCCCCGGGGGCAGGGTATCGAAGCTTTCTTT.

This sequence joins TRBV7-2 and TRBJ2-2, with 7 bases identical to TRBD1. The CDR3 extends over 16 amino acids. Germline-derived CDR1 and CDR2 are SGHTA and FQGNSA. Trimming removed 4 bases from V and 2 bases from J; junction bases left unmatched: 7. The CDR3 coding sequence is TGTGCCAGCAGCTCGTCGGGACAGCTAAACACCGGGGAGCTGTTTTTT. Amino acid sequence: CASSSSGQLNTGELFF.

This sequence joins TRBV24-1 and TRBJ2-6, with D possibly being TRBD2 (6 bases). The CDR3 has 15 amino acids. In germline, CDR1 is KGHDR, CDR2 SFDVKD. The germline V and J ends were trimmed by 5 bases and 0 bases, with 7 bases remaining between them. The CDR3 protein is CATSGGVSGANVLTF. CDR3 bases: TGTGCCACCAGTGGGGGGGTCTCTGGGGCCAACGTCCTGACTTTC.

A few counts support this clonotype. The chain joins TRBV7-2 to TRBJ2-7; 10 bases match TRBD2. The CDR3 spans 16 residues. Trimming at V came to 7 bases and at J to 7 bases, leaving 16 bases not matched to a gene. Per the germline V gene, CDR1 is SGHTA and CDR2 is FQGNSA. The CDR3 protein is CASTRGGLSGRAEQYF. The CDR3 nucleotides are TGTGCCAGCACCAGAGGGGGGTTAAGCGGGAGGGCGGAGCAGTACTTC.

Ten or more counts support this clonotype. The chain has TRBV7-3 and TRBJ2-1; weak D call: TRBD2 (5 bases). Germline V CDR1 and CDR2: SGHTA, FQGTGA. The CDR3 contains 13 residues. Trimming left V 6 bases short and J 3 bases short, with 9 bases between. The CDR3 DNA follows: TGTGCCAGCAGGCCTAGCAGCTACAATGAGCAGTTCTTC. Translation gives CASRPSSYNEQFF. Full variable domain (rest looked up from reference TRBV7-3 and TRBJ2-1): GAGVSQTPSNKVTEKGKYVELRCDPISGHTALYWYRQSLGQGPEFLIYFQGTGAADDSGLPNDRFFAVRPEGSVSTLKIQRTERGDSAVYLCASRPSSYNEQFFGPGTRLTVL.

The rearrangement uses TRBV5-1 and TRBJ2-7; TRBD1 is a possible D gene (6 bases). Germline-derived CDR1 and CDR2 are SGHRS and YFSETQ. The CDR3 has 16 residues. Trimming left V 4 bases short and J 3 bases short, with 20 bases between. The CDR3 DNA reads as TGCGCCAGCAGCCCCGCAGAGACAGGTGGCTTCTACGAGCAGTACTTC. Amino acids: CASSPAETGGFYEQYF.

In this sample, this clonotype turned up a few times. J is TRBJ1-4 and V is TRBV7-9, with 7 positions matching TRBD1. The CDR3 totals 16 residues. J gave up 7 bases and V 4 bases, and 12 bases lay outside the gene matches. The germline gives CDR1 SEHNR, CDR2 FQNEAQ (reference sequence). The CDR3 bases are TGTGCCAGCAGCTCGATCCCAGGGGGTGGTGGTGAAAAACTGTTTTTT. Translating gives CASSSIPGGGGEKLFF.